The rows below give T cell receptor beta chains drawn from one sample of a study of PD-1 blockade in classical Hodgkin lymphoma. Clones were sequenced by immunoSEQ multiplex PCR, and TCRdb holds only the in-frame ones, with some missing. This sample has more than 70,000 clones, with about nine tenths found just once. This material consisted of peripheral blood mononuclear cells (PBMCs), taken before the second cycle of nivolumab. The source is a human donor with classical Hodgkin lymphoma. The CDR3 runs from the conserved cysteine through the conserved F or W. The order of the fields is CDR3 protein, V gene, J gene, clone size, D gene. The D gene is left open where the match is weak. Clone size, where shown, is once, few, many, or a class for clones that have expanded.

cdr3_aa: CASSLRGGDRRTYEQYF
v_call: TRBV7-9
j_call: TRBJ2-7
clone_size: once
d_call: -

cdr3_aa: CASEEDRGMNTEAFF
v_call: TRBV5-1
j_call: TRBJ1-1
clone_size: -
d_call: TRBD1

cdr3_aa: CASSDTGGNSPLHF
v_call: TRBV27
j_call: TRBJ1-6
clone_size: -
d_call: TRBD1

cdr3_aa: CASSPLQTGGYEQYF
v_call: TRBV18
j_call: TRBJ2-7
clone_size: -
d_call: -

cdr3_aa: CSAGPGHF
v_call: TRBV29-1
j_call: TRBJ2-7
clone_size: -
d_call: -

cdr3_aa: CASSLGWTGLTEAFF
v_call: TRBV5-6
j_call: TRBJ1-1
clone_size: -
d_call: TRBD1

cdr3_aa: CASSFGTGGAGSSSYEQYF
v_call: TRBV28
j_call: TRBJ2-7
clone_size: -
d_call: TRBD1

cdr3_aa: CASSLQVYEQYF
v_call: TRBV6-1
j_call: TRBJ2-7
clone_size: -
d_call: -

cdr3_aa: CSVVGVNEKLFF
v_call: TRBV29-1
j_call: TRBJ1-4
clone_size: -
d_call: -

cdr3_aa: CAWTAGSYEQYF
v_call: TRBV30
j_call: TRBJ2-7
clone_size: -
d_call: -

cdr3_aa: CASSRQGAGFGYTF
v_call: TRBV5-8
j_call: TRBJ1-2
clone_size: -
d_call: TRBD1

cdr3_aa: CAWSRPGSFNQPQHF
v_call: TRBV30
j_call: TRBJ1-5
clone_size: -
d_call: -

cdr3_aa: CASSSQHRQGICQPQHF
v_call: TRBV11-3
j_call: TRBJ1-5
clone_size: -
d_call: TRBD1

cdr3_aa: CASSFGLAPGLGELFF
v_call: TRBV7-2
j_call: TRBJ2-2
clone_size: -
d_call: TRBD2

cdr3_aa: CASSLDRGDGYTF
v_call: TRBV6-4
j_call: TRBJ1-2
clone_size: -
d_call: TRBD1

cdr3_aa: CASSGQQNTEAFF
v_call: TRBV10-1
j_call: TRBJ1-1
clone_size: once
d_call: -

cdr3_aa: CASSEAHQQGWTWSSGNTIYF
v_call: TRBV6-1
j_call: TRBJ1-3
clone_size: few
d_call: TRBD1

cdr3_aa: CASSIGNTIYF
v_call: TRBV28
j_call: TRBJ1-3
clone_size: -
d_call: -

cdr3_aa: CASSVDRGIEEAFF
v_call: TRBV9
j_call: TRBJ1-1
clone_size: once
d_call: TRBD1

cdr3_aa: CASSQDKRGGASSYNEQFF
v_call: TRBV4-1
j_call: TRBJ2-1
clone_size: -
d_call: -

cdr3_aa: CASSLSRGNEKLFF
v_call: TRBV27
j_call: TRBJ1-4
clone_size: -
d_call: -

cdr3_aa: CASSQGSHGGYTQYF
v_call: TRBV4-1
j_call: TRBJ2-3
clone_size: -
d_call: -

cdr3_aa: CASTLTGKANYGYTF
v_call: TRBV6-6
j_call: TRBJ1-2
clone_size: -
d_call: -

cdr3_aa: CASTPGAHNEQFF
v_call: TRBV9
j_call: TRBJ2-1
clone_size: -
d_call: -

cdr3_aa: CASSPNQAEAFF
v_call: TRBV7-8
j_call: TRBJ1-1
clone_size: few
d_call: -

cdr3_aa: CASSHRTLAKNIQYF
v_call: TRBV5-1
j_call: TRBJ2-4
clone_size: -
d_call: -

cdr3_aa: CASSPLQREVPETQYF
v_call: TRBV10-1
j_call: TRBJ2-5
clone_size: -
d_call: TRBD2

cdr3_aa: CAWSSLGTSGRAYNEQFF
v_call: TRBV30
j_call: TRBJ2-1
clone_size: -
d_call: TRBD2

cdr3_aa: CASHWDRNTEAFF
v_call: TRBV6-1
j_call: TRBJ1-1
clone_size: once
d_call: -

cdr3_aa: CASTKGGSAVDTQYF
v_call: TRBV6-5
j_call: TRBJ2-3
clone_size: -
d_call: TRBD1

cdr3_aa: CASSLEPRADTEAFF
v_call: TRBV5-1
j_call: TRBJ1-1
clone_size: -
d_call: -

cdr3_aa: CASIGKPGTREMNEQYF
v_call: TRBV2
j_call: TRBJ2-7
clone_size: -
d_call: TRBD2

cdr3_aa: CARSLVFAGAGDTQYF
v_call: TRBV5-3
j_call: TRBJ2-3
clone_size: -
d_call: -

cdr3_aa: CASSFARAPSEQYF
v_call: TRBV7-9
j_call: TRBJ2-7
clone_size: once
d_call: -

cdr3_aa: CASSLEAGPKTEAFF
v_call: TRBV5-1
j_call: TRBJ1-1
clone_size: -
d_call: -

cdr3_aa: CASHWTGSTNEKLFF
v_call: TRBV6-6
j_call: TRBJ1-4
clone_size: -
d_call: -

cdr3_aa: CASSLAPSINTEAFF
v_call: TRBV7-8
j_call: TRBJ1-1
clone_size: -
d_call: -

cdr3_aa: CASGLPSTDTQYF
v_call: TRBV28
j_call: TRBJ2-3
clone_size: once
d_call: -

cdr3_aa: CASSLLSLGDSPYQETQYF
v_call: TRBV27
j_call: TRBJ2-5
clone_size: -
d_call: TRBD1

cdr3_aa: CASSPKSLTGEQAFF
v_call: TRBV18
j_call: TRBJ1-1
clone_size: once
d_call: TRBD1

cdr3_aa: CASSGRTEGGYEQYF
v_call: TRBV10-2
j_call: TRBJ2-7
clone_size: -
d_call: -

cdr3_aa: CASSFRDTYNEQFF
v_call: TRBV7-9
j_call: TRBJ2-1
clone_size: -
d_call: -

cdr3_aa: CASSATFGGRAVHEQFF
v_call: TRBV27
j_call: TRBJ2-1
clone_size: once
d_call: TRBD2

cdr3_aa: CASSVVGGVDREYYGYTF
v_call: TRBV9
j_call: TRBJ1-2
clone_size: -
d_call: TRBD1

cdr3_aa: CATLPDRYYEQYF
v_call: TRBV6-6
j_call: TRBJ2-7
clone_size: -
d_call: -

cdr3_aa: CASSRPRGLLSGNTIYF
v_call: TRBV14
j_call: TRBJ1-3
clone_size: once
d_call: -

cdr3_aa: CSVVSGQANGYTF
v_call: TRBV29-1
j_call: TRBJ1-2
clone_size: -
d_call: -

cdr3_aa: CASSPTNLETGELFF
v_call: TRBV7-2
j_call: TRBJ2-2
clone_size: -
d_call: -

cdr3_aa: CAWGTSGQETQYF
v_call: TRBV30
j_call: TRBJ2-5
clone_size: -
d_call: TRBD2

cdr3_aa: CASSPLPTGVQETQYF
v_call: TRBV18
j_call: TRBJ2-5
clone_size: -
d_call: -

cdr3_aa: CASSLFQRERFGEQYF
v_call: TRBV2
j_call: TRBJ2-7
clone_size: -
d_call: TRBD2

cdr3_aa: CASSLTENTEAFF
v_call: TRBV18
j_call: TRBJ1-1
clone_size: -
d_call: -

cdr3_aa: CASSTGRLAEQYF
v_call: TRBV5-1
j_call: TRBJ2-7
clone_size: -
d_call: TRBD2

cdr3_aa: CASSYDRAATEAFF
v_call: TRBV5-1
j_call: TRBJ1-1
clone_size: -
d_call: TRBD1

cdr3_aa: CASSLSQGSEAFF
v_call: TRBV19
j_call: TRBJ1-1
clone_size: -
d_call: TRBD1

cdr3_aa: CASSAYRRNSYEQYF
v_call: TRBV19
j_call: TRBJ2-7
clone_size: -
d_call: -

cdr3_aa: CASSILGTSGRSGELFF
v_call: TRBV27
j_call: TRBJ2-2
clone_size: -
d_call: TRBD2

cdr3_aa: CASSGRTGGIYEQYF
v_call: TRBV2
j_call: TRBJ2-7
clone_size: -
d_call: TRBD1

cdr3_aa: CASSPSGANTGELFF
v_call: TRBV18
j_call: TRBJ2-2
clone_size: -
d_call: -